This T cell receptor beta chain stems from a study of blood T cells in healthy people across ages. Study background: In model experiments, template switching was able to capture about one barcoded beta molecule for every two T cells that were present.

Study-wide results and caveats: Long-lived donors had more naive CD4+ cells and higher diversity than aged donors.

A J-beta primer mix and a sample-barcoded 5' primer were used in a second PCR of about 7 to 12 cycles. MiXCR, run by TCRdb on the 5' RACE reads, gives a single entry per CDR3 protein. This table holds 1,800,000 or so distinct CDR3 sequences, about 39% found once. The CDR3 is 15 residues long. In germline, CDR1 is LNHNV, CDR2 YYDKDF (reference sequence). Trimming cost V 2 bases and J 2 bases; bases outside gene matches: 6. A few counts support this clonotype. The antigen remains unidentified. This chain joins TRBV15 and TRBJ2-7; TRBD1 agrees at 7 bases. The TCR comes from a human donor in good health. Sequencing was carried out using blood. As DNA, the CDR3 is TGTGCCACCAGCAGAAACCTCGACAGGGCCTACGAGCAGTACTTC. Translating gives CATSRNLDRAYEQYF.